These 2 T cell receptor beta chains share one sample of origin, sequenced in a study of blood T cell repertoires in COVID-19. The data were produced by immunoSEQ multiplex PCR, yet TCRdb's version contains in-frame clones alone and is incomplete. Of about 74,000 clones listed, roughly three quarters are singletons. The sequenced sample was peripheral blood. The receptor source for this set is an older man with acute or convalescent COVID-19.

The CDR3 DNA sequence: TGTGCCAGCAGCTCCCCAGGAGCGGGAGTTGCTTTAAGTAAAAAGTTCTTC. It encodes CASSSPGAGVALSKKFF. The gene calls are TRBV7-8 and TRBJ2-1, with TRBD2 matching 8 bases. The germline V gene has CDR1 SGHVS and CDR2 FQNEAQ. V trimming: 4 bases; J trimming: 14 bases; junction bases outside the gene matches: 22. The CDR3 contains 17 residues.

V gene TRBV19 combines with J gene TRBJ2-7, with TRBD1 as a possible D gene (5 bases). The CDR3 length is 14 residues. Trimming cost V 4 bases and J 4 bases, with 14 bases left between them. Germline V lookup: CDR1 LNHDA, CDR2 SQIVND (reference sequence). CDR3: CASSNNRFQYEQYF. CDR3 nucleotides: TGTGCCAGTAGTAACAACAGGTTCCAGTACGAGCAGTACTTC.